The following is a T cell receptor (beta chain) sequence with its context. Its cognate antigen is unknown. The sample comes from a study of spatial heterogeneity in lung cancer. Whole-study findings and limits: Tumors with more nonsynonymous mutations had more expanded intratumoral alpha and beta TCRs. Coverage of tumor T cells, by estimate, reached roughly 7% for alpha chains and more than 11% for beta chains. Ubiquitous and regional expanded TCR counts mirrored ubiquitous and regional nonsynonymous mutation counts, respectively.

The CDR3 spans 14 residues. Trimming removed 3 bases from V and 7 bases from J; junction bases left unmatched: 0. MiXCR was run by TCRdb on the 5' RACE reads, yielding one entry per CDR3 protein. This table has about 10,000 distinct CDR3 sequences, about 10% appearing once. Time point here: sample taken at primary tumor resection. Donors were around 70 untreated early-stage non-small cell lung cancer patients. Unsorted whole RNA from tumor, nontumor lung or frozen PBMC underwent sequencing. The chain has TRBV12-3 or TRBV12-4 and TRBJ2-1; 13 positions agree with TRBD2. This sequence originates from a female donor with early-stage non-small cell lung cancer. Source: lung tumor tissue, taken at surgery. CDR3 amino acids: CASSLTSGRNEQFF. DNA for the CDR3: TGTGCCAGCAGTTTGACTAGCGGGAGGAATGAGCAGTTCTTC.